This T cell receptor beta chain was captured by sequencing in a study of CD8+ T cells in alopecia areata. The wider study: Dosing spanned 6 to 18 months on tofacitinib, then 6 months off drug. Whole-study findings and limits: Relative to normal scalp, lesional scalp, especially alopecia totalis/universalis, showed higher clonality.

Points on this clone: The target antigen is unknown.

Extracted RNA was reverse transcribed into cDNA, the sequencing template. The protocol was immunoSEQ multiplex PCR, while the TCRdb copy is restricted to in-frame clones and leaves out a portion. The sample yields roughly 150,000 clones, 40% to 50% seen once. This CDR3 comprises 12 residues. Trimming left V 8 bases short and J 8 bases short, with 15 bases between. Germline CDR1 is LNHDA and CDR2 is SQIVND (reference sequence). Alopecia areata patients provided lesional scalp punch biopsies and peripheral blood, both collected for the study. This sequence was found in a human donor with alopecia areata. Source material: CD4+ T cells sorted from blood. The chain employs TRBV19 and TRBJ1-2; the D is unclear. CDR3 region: CASLSQGRGYTF. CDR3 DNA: TGTGCCAGTCTGAGCCAAGGACGAGGCTACACCTTC.